Listed below are T cell receptor beta chains from one sample, sequenced in a study of brain T cells in children with intractable seizures. Sequencing was performed with immunoSEQ multiplex PCR; in TCRdb, only in-frame clones are kept and a portion is missing. The top ten clones hold more than 3% of a sample with 95,000 to 120,000 clones, approximately 94% of them seen once. Specimen: peripheral blood, collected at surgery. The source of these receptors is a boy less than two years old with hemimegalencephaly and intractable seizures. Both conserved end residues are part of each CDR3. The D gene is left open where the match is weak.

J: TRBJ1-5
V: TRBV19
D: -
CDR3: CASSIIVTDPFSNQPQHF
DNA: TGTGCCAGTAGTATTATAGTAACCGACCCGTTTAGCAATCAGCCCCAGCATTTT

J: TRBJ2-6
V: TRBV7-9
D: -
CDR3: CASSLGGHLSGANVLTF
DNA: TGTGCCAGCAGCTTAGGGGGACACCTCTCTGGGGCCAACGTCCTGACTTTC

J: TRBJ2-7
V: TRBV6-5
D: -
CDR3: CASSSDSYEQYF
DNA: TGTGCCAGCAGTTCCGACTCCTACGAGCAGTACTTC

J: TRBJ1-1
V: TRBV7-2
D: -
CDR3: CASSLGRANTEAFF
DNA: TGTGCCAGCAGCTTAGGCAGGGCGAACACTGAAGCTTTCTTT

J: TRBJ1-3
V: TRBV3-1/TRBV3-2
D: -
CDR3: CASSHRGWPNTIYF
DNA: TGTGCCAGCAGCCATCGAGGGTGGCCTAACACCATATATTTT

J: TRBJ2-3
V: TRBV28
D: -
CDR3: CASSPAGPDTQYF
DNA: TGTGCCAGCAGCCCGGCAGGGCCAGATACGCAGTATTTT

J: TRBJ2-7
V: TRBV29-1
D: TRBD2
CDR3: CSVLFGGAGVMKQYF
DNA: TGCAGCGTCCTCTTCGGAGGAGCGGGGGTTATGAAGCAGTACTTC

J: TRBJ2-1
V: TRBV11-2
D: TRBD2
CDR3: CASRRTPGTSAYNEQFF
DNA: TGTGCCAGCAGACGGACACCCGGGACTAGCGCTTACAATGAGCAGTTCTTC

J: TRBJ2-5
V: TRBV24-1
D: TRBD2
CDR3: CATSDLRGRGGETQYF
DNA: TGTGCCACCAGTGATTTACGCGGGAGGGGCGGAGAGACCCAGTACTTC

J: TRBJ1-6
V: TRBV7-2
D: -
CDR3: CASSLQGSYNSPLHF
DNA: TGTGCCAGCAGCTTACAGGGCTCCTATAATTCACCCCTCCACTTT

J: TRBJ2-1
V: TRBV7-8
D: TRBD2
CDR3: CASSLKRTGLAREEQFF
DNA: TGTGCCAGCAGCTTAAAAAGGACCGGACTAGCTAGGGAGGAGCAGTTCTTC